This T cell receptor beta chain was recorded in a study of T cells in localized non-small cell lung cancer. Findings and caveats of the study: Heterogeneity remains possible, as sequencing covered one tumor region only.

In the case of this clone: Its antigen is still unknown.

Measured with immunoSEQ multiplex PCR; TCRdb has only the in-frame clones, and not every one. Here the sample spans about 15,000 clones, about 80% being singletons. The clonotype comes from a female donor at least 60 years old with stage I squamous cell lung carcinoma. This specimen was peripheral blood, taken before any cancer treatment.

The CDR3 spells CASSVKGTPLLYF. The DNA for the CDR3 is TGTGCCAGTAGTGTCAAAGGGACGCCCCTCCTATACTTC. This rearrangement joins TRBV19 to TRBJ2-4; D is perhaps TRBD1 or TRBD2 (5 bases each). Germline CDR1 reads LNHDA; CDR2 reads SQIVND (reference sequence). The CDR3 is 13 amino acids. The germline V and J ends were trimmed by 5 bases and 16 bases, with 21 bases remaining between them.